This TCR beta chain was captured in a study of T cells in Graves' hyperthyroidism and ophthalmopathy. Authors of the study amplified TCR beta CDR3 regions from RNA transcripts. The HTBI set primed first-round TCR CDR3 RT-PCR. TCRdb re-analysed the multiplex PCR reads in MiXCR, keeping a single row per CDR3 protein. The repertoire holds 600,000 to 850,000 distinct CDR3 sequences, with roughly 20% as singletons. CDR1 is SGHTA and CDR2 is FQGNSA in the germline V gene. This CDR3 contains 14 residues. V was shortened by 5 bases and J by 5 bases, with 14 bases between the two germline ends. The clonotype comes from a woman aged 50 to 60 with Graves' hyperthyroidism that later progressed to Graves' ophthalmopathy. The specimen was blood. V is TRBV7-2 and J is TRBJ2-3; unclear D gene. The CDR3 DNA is TGTGCCAGCAGCGAACCCGCCGGCGTAGATACGCAGTATTTT. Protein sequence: CASSEPAGVDTQYF.